This TCR beta chain was captured by sequencing in a study of OX40 agonist ivuxolimab in advanced cancers. Study at large: Across the patients, intravenous ivuxolimab was delivered every 2 weeks at 0.01 to 10 mg/kg.

The germline CDR1 and CDR2 sequences are ENHRY and SYGVKD. This CDR3 is 13 amino acids long. Trimming removed 6 bases from V and 6 bases from J; junction bases left unmatched: 8. As concerns this clone: Its antigen is as yet unknown.

Whole-study results and caveats: The mean number of expanded clones was higher in CD8+ T cells than in CD4+. Certain nonresponding patients likewise had low normalized T-cell clonal expansion.

Measured with immunoSEQ multiplex PCR; TCRdb has only the in-frame clones, and not every one. The table has around 66,000 clones, around 81% seen once. The material sequenced was CD4+ or CD8+ T cells sorted from blood, taken in a trial of the OX40 agonist ivuxolimab. V is TRBV10-3 and J is TRBJ2-7, with TRBD2 matching 7 bases. This clonotype was sampled from an adult with an advanced solid tumor such as melanoma, head and neck, liver or kidney cancer. CDR3 DNA: TGTGCCATCAGCCTAAGGGAGGGGAGCGAGCAGTACTTC. Translating gives CAISLREGSEQYF.